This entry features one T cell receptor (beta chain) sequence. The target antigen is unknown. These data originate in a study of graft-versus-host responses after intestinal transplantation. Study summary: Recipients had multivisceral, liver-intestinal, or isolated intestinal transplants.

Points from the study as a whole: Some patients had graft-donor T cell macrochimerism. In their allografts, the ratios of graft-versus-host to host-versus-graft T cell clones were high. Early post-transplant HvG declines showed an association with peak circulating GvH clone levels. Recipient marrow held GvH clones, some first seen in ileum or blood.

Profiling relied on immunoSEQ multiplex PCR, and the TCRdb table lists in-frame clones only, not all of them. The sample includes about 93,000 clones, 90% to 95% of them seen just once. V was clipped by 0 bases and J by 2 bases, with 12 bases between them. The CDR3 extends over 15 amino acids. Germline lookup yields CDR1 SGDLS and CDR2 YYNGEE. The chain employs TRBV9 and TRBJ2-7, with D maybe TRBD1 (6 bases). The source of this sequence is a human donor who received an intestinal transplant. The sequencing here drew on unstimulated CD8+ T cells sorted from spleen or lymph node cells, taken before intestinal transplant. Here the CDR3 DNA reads TGTGCCAGCAGCGTAGATCAGGACAGCGCCTACGAGCAGTACTTC. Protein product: CASSVDQDSAYEQYF.